A single sample gave rise to the 14 T cell receptor beta chains below, sequenced in a study of shared clonotypes between healthy human individuals. Naive CD8 isolation took CD45RO-negative cells positively selected for CCR7 and excluded terminally differentiated effector memory CD45RA+ cells. Sequencing used immunoSEQ multiplex PCR; TCRdb keeps in-frame clones, though not all of them. Among about 2,200,000 clones listed, about 93% were seen once. The sample consisted of naive CD8+ T cells from PBMCs. The receptors come from a young man in good health. Some clones in this sample may be carry-over from other donors' samples.

This chain joins TRBV28 and TRBJ2-1, with TRBD2 matching 7 bases. The CDR3 runs to 15 residues. V lost 6 bases to trimming and J lost 4 bases; unmatched junction nucleotides: 9. Per germline, CDR1 MDHEN and CDR2 SYDVKM. The CDR3 DNA reads TGTGCCAGCAGACTTCGGCTAGCGGATTACAATGAGCAGTTCTTC. Translation gives CASRLRLADYNEQFF.

The rearrangement uses TRBV2 and TRBJ1-1, with D maybe TRBD1 (5 bases). CDR3 size: 9 residues. CDR1 is SNHLY, CDR2 FYNNEI, per germline. V was clipped by 9 bases and J by 8 bases, with 7 bases between them. This chain's CDR3 is CASHREAFF. The DNA for the CDR3 is TGTGCCAGTCACAGGGAAGCTTTCTTT.

This clone was seen once. CDR3 in amino acids: CASSELGGGDEQYF. CDR3 nucleotide sequence: TGTGCCAGCAGTGAACTCGGCGGGGGCGACGAGCAGTACTTC. The V gene is TRBV2, the J gene TRBJ2-7; tentatively, D is TRBD2 (7 bases). V was clipped by 2 bases and J by 5 bases, with 13 bases between them. The CDR3 sequence is 14 residues long. Looked up from germline, CDR1 is SNHLY and CDR2 is FYNNEI.

This chain connects TRBV13 to TRBJ2-7; a weak D match, TRBD2 (5 bases). CDR3 length equals 14 residues. Germline V gives CDR1 PRHDT, CDR2 FYEKMQ (reference sequence). Trimming stripped 1 base from V and 5 bases from J, with 12 bases between. The CDR3 DNA reads as TGTGCCAGCAGCTTAGTCCGGGGATCTAACGAGCAGTACTTC. It encodes CASSLVRGSNEQYF.

The chain joins TRBV29-1 to TRBJ2-1; TRBD2 aligns across 9 bases. This CDR3 contains 11 residues. The V gene's germline CDR1 is SQVTM and CDR2 ANQGSEA. V shed 7 bases, J shed 11 bases, and the junction held 6 bases outside the gene matches. The chain's CDR3 is CSELTSGKQFF. As DNA, the CDR3 is TGCAGCGAACTGACTAGCGGAAAGCAGTTCTTC.

The chain uses TRBV28 and TRBJ2-2; perhaps TRBD2 as D (6 bases). The germline gives CDR1 MDHEN, CDR2 SYDVKM. The CDR3 length is 18 residues. Trimming removed 6 bases at V and 0 bases at J, with 20 bases between. CDR3 residues: CASRMEGLAPTNTGELFF. The CDR3 DNA reads TGTGCCAGCAGGATGGAGGGGCTAGCGCCTACGAACACCGGGGAGCTGTTTTTT.

The gene calls are TRBV28 and TRBJ2-7, with 9 bases aligning to TRBD2. The V and J ends lost 3 bases and 0 bases, in that order; junction bases with no gene match: 12. Per germline, CDR1 MDHEN and CDR2 SYDVKM. This CDR3 contains 18 residues. The CDR3 loop is CASSFRVRAGGRSYEQYF. In DNA form, the CDR3 reads TGTGCCAGCAGTTTCAGGGTAAGAGCGGGAGGCCGCTCCTACGAGCAGTACTTC.

This clone was observed once. V gene TRBV7-9 combines with J gene TRBJ2-7; D may be TRBD2 (5 bases). The length of the CDR3 is 13 residues. In germline, CDR1 is SEHNR, CDR2 FQNEAQ (reference sequence). V was pared by 5 bases and J by 5 bases, with 13 bases between. The CDR3, as DNA: TGTGCCAGCAGCGACTATATAAACCACGAGCAGTACTTC. It encodes CASSDYINHEQYF.

CDR3 sequence (DNA): TGTGCCAGCAGCCCCGGGCCTACAAATCAGCCCCAGCATTTT. Amino acid sequence: CASSPGPTNQPQHF. This rearrangement joins TRBV7-2 to TRBJ1-5, with D hard to call. V shed 5 bases and J shed 4 bases, with 12 bases lying between them. Germline values: CDR1 SGHTA, CDR2 FQGNSA. The CDR3 spans 14 residues. The variable domain in full, completed from reference TRBV7-2 and TRBJ1-5, reads GAGVSQSPSNKVTEKGKDVELRCDPISGHTALYWYRQSLGQGLEFLIYFQGNSAPDKSGLPSDRFSAERTGGSVSTLTIQRTQQEDSAVYLCASSPGPTNQPQHFGDGTRLSIL.

The chain links TRBV4-3 to TRBJ2-3; D tentatively reads TRBD1 or TRBD2 (5 bases each). Germline V gives CDR1 LGHNA, CDR2 YSLEER. Trimming took 0 bases from V and 0 from J, leaving 7 bases between them. This CDR3 is 15 amino acids long. The CDR3 coding sequence is TGCGCCAGCAGCCAAGATGAGGGGAGCACAGATACGCAGTATTTT. This encodes CASSQDEGSTDTQYF.

This clone was seen once. This rearrangement joins TRBV6-1 to TRBJ2-5; no clear D. CDR3 size: 12 residues. Trimming left V 6 bases short and J 5 bases short, with 10 bases between. Germline CDR1 and CDR2: MNHNS and SASEGT. The CDR3 DNA sequence: TGTGCCAGCAGGACCCTCTTTGAGACCCAGTACTTC. This encodes CASRTLFETQYF.

V usage is TRBV15 and J usage is TRBJ2-7; the D call may be TRBD1 or TRBD2 (7 bases each). The CDR3 consists of 17 residues. Per germline, CDR1 LNHNV and CDR2 YYDKDF (reference sequence). Trimming stripped 5 bases from V and 2 bases from J, with 22 bases between. In DNA, the CDR3 is TGTGCCACCAGCTCACCCCCCGACAGGGAGGGTCCCTACGAGCAGTACTTC. This gives the protein CATSSPPDREGPYEQYF.

V gene TRBV5-1 combines with J gene TRBJ2-1; TRBD1 might be the D (6 bases). Per the germline V gene, CDR1 is SGHRS and CDR2 is YFSETQ. The CDR3 sequence is 17 residues long. The ends were cut back, 0 bases at V and 9 bases at J, with 22 bases in the middle. CDR3 sequence: CASSLAGPTGPLGEQFF. DNA of the CDR3: TGCGCCAGCAGCTTGGCGGGCCCAACAGGGCCTCTCGGTGAGCAGTTCTTC.

This clone was detected only a few times. The chain joins TRBV11-1 to TRBJ1-1; a weak D match, TRBD1 (6 bases). With 5 bases removed from V and 1 base from J, the gap between germline ends came to 11 bases. The CDR3 totals 14 residues. Germline assignment: CDR1 SGHAT and CDR2 FQDESV (reference sequence). The CDR3 nucleotides are TGTGCCAGCAGCCGCCGGACAGAGAACACTGAAGCTTTCTTT. Translation gives CASSRRTENTEAFF.